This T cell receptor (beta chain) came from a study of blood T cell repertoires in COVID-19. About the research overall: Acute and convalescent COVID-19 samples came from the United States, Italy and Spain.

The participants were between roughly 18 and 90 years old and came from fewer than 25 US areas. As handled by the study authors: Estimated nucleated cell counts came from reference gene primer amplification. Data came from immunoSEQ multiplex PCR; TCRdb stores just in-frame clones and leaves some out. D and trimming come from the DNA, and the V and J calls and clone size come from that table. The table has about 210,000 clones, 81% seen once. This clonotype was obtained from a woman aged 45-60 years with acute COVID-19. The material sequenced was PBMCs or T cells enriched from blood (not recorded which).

Here the CDR3 reads CASKERVNQPQHF. CDR3 sequence (DNA): TGTGCCAGCAAAGAGCGAGTCAATCAGCCCCAGCATTTT. The V call is TRBV12-3 or TRBV12-4, the J call TRBJ1-5; D unclear. V was clipped by 7 bases and J by 3 bases, with 10 bases between them. CDR3 length: 13 residues.